Listed here is a single T cell receptor (beta chain). What it binds is unknown. These data originate in a study of OX40 agonist ivuxolimab in advanced cancers. Study-level information: Ivuxolimab, an agonistic anti-OX40 (CD134) antibody, was given to patients. The eligibility criteria allowed prior anti-PD-1, anti-PD-L1 or anti-CTLA-4 therapy, and approximately 40% had some. General observations from the study: CD8+ T cells (on average) carried more expanded clones than CD4+ T cells. At 0.1-3.0 mg/kg, partial responders had clonal expansion among the lowest observed.

This CDR3 is 14 amino acids long. The V gene's germline CDR1 is MNHEY and CDR2 SMNVEV (reference sequence). V gave up 8 bases and J gave up 3 bases, with 15 bases separating them. Profiled with immunoSEQ multiplex PCR; TCRdb holds only in-frame clones, not every one. The sample yields around 23,000 clones, about three quarters seen once. V usage is TRBV27 and J usage is TRBJ2-3; D might be TRBD2 (6 bases). This specimen was CD4+ or CD8+ T cells sorted from blood, taken in a trial of the OX40 agonist ivuxolimab. The sequence was obtained from an adult with an advanced solid tumor such as melanoma, head and neck, liver or kidney cancer. The CDR3 protein is CASWGWGVTDTQYF. CDR3 nucleotide sequence: TGTGCCAGCTGGGGGTGGGGGGTTACAGATACGCAGTATTTT.